This T cell receptor beta chain was retrieved from a study of brain T cells in children with intractable seizures. TCRdb's table, derived via immunoSEQ multiplex PCR, lists solely in-frame clones and lacks some. The sample contains roughly 120,000 clones, around 94% of which appear only once. V was cut by 4 bases and J by 5 bases, with 14 bases left in between. There are 14 residues in the CDR3. Germline CDR1 and CDR2: SGHTA and FQGNSA. Sequencing was limited to surgery cases with top T cell transcript signatures in brain tissue. Pre-surgery treatment included at least one anti-epileptic drug. The chain uses TRBV7-2 and TRBJ2-5, with D maybe TRBD2 (5 bases). The sequence derives from a boy under three years old with hemimegalencephaly and intractable seizures. The material sequenced was peripheral blood, taken at surgery. CDR3 sequence (DNA): TGTGCCAGCAGCTCGCTCGCGGGTCGGGAGACCCAGTACTTC. Protein product: CASSSLAGRETQYF.